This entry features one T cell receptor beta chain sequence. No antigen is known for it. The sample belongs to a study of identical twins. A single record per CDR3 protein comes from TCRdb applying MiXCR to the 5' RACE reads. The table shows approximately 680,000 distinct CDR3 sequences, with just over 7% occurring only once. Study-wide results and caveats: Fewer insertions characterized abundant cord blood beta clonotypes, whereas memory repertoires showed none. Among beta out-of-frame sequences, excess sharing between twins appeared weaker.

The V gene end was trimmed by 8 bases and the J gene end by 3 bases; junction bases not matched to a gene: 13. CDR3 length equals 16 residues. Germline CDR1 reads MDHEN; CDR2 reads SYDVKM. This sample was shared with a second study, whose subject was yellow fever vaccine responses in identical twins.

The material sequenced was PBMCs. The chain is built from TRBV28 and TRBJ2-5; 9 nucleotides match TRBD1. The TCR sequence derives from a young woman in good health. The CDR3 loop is CASRDPLGQGEETQYF. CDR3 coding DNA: TGTGCCAGCCGTGACCCCCTGGGACAGGGAGAAGAGACCCAGTACTTC.